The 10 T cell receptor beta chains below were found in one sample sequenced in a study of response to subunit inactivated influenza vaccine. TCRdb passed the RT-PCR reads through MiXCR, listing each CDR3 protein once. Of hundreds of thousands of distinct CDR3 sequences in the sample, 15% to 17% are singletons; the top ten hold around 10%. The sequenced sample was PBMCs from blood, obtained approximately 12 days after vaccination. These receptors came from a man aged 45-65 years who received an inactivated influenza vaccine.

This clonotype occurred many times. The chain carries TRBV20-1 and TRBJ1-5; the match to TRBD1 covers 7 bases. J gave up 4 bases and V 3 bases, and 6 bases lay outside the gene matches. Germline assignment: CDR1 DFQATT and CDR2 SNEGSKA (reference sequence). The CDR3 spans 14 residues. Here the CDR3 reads CSASPVTGNQPQHF. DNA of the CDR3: TGCAGTGCTAGCCCCGTGACAGGGAATCAGCCCCAGCATTTT.

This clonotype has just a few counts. The CDR3 coding sequence is TGTGCCAGCAGTTACTCGTGGACAGGGCTTACAGAGACCCAGTACTTC. Encoded protein: CASSYSWTGLTETQYF. V and J are TRBV6-2 or TRBV6-3 and TRBJ2-5, with 8 bases identical to TRBD1. The CDR3 covers 16 residues. The germline V gene encodes CDR1 MNHEY and CDR2 SVGEGT. V trimming: 0 bases; J trimming: 4 bases; junction bases outside the gene matches: 7.

Here the CDR3 DNA reads TGTGCCAGCAGCTCCGGACTATCCAGGGACATTCAGTACTTC. This codes for CASSSGLSRDIQYF. V and J are TRBV7-2 and TRBJ2-4, with D perhaps TRBD2 (6 bases). Germline values: CDR1 SGHTA, CDR2 FQGNSA. The ends were cut back, 4 bases at V and 8 bases at J, with 15 bases in the middle. This CDR3 has 14 residues.

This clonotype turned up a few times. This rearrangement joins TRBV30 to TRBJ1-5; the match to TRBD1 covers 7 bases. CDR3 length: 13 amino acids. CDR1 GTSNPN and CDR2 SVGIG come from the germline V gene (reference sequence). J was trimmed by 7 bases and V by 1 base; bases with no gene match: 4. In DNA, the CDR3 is TGTGCCTGGAGTGAAACAGGGGAACAGCCCCAGCATTTT. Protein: CAWSETGEQPQHF.

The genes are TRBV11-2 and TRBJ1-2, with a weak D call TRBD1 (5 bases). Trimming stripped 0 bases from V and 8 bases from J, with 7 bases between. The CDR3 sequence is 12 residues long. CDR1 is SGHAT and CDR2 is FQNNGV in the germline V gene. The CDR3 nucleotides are TGTGCCAGCAGCTTAGAGGCAGGGGGCTACACCTTC. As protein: CASSLEAGGYTF.

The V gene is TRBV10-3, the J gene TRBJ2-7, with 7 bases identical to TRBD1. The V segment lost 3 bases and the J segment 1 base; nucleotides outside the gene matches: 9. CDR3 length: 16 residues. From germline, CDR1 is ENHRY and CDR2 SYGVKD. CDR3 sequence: CAISDLVQGQSYEQYF. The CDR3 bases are TGTGCCATCAGTGACCTAGTTCAGGGACAGTCCTACGAGCAGTACTTC.

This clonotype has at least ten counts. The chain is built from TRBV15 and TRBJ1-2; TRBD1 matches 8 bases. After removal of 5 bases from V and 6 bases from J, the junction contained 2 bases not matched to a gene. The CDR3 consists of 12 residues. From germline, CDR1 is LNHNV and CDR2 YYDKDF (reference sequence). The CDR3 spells CATSEQGDGYTF. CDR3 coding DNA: TGTGCCACCAGCGAACAGGGGGATGGCTACACCTTC.

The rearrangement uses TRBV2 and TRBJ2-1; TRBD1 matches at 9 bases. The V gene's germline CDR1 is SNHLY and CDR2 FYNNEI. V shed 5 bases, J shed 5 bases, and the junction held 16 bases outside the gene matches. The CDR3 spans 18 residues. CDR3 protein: CASSRDRVTGLGNNEQFF. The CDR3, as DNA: TGTGCCAGCAGTAGGGACAGGGTGACGGGTTTGGGGAACAATGAGCAGTTCTTC.

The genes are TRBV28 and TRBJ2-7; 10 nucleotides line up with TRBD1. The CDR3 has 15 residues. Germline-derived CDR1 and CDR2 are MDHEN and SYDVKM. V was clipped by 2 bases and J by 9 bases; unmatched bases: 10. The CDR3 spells CASSLPGDRGGWQYF. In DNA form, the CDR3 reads TGTGCCAGCAGTTTACCCGGGGACAGGGGTGGTTGGCAGTACTTC.

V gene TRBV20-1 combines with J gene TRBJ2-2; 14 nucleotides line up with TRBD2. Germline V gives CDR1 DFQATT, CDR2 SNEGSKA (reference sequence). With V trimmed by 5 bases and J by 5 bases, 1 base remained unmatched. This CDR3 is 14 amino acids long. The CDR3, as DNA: TGCAGTGCTCGACTAGCGGGAGGGACCGGGGAGCTGTTTTTT. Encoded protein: CSARLAGGTGELFF.